The rows below give T cell receptor beta chains drawn from one sample of a study of T cell responses to AZD1222 COVID-19 vaccine. The method was immunoSEQ multiplex PCR; TCRdb's version includes in-frame clones alone and lacks a portion of them. The sample includes more than 150,000 clones, under 95% seen only once; the top ten take around 1.6%. The sequencing here drew on peripheral blood, taken 28 days after the second AZD1222 dose. Source of these receptors: an adult who received the AZD1222 COVID-19 vaccine. The CDR3 runs from the conserved cysteine through the conserved F or W. The D gene is left open where the match is weak. Some rows have no size entry. The others give once, few or many, or a class for an expanded clone.

-	-	TRBV30	TRBJ2-1	TGTGCCTGGAGGGATACCGGCGGAAACAATGAGCAGTTCTTC	CAWRDTGGNNEQFF
once	TRBD1	TRBV11-2	TRBJ1-2	TGTGCCAGCAGCTTGAACAGGGGAGGCTATGGCTACACCTTC	CASSLNRGGYGYTF
-	-	TRBV7-8	TRBJ2-7	TGTGCCAGCAGCCGGAACACTGGGTTTGGCGAGCAGTACTTC	CASSRNTGFGEQYF
-	-	TRBV13	TRBJ1-1	TGTGCCAGCAGCTCCGGACTGAACACTGAAGCTTTCTTT	CASSSGLNTEAFF
-	-	TRBV14	TRBJ2-3	TGTGCCAGCAGCCGGTGGGACGGAGGGGATACGCAGTATTTT	CASSRWDGGDTQYF
-	-	TRBV19	TRBJ1-1	TGTGCCACCTCGGGGGAGAGGGTGAACACTGAAGCTTTCTTT	CATSGERVNTEAFF
-	TRBD1	TRBV9	TRBJ2-2	TGTGCCAGCAGCCCCCCCCTCCGGGCCAGGGGGCGCGCCGGGGAGCTGTTTTTT	CASSPPLRARGRAGELFF
-	TRBD2	TRBV28	TRBJ2-7	TGTGCCAGCAGGATGAGCGGGGGGGTCTTAGAGCAGTACTTC	CASRMSGGVLEQYF
-	-	TRBV5-4	TRBJ1-2	TGTGCCAGCAGCCCCGAGCCGAGCAACTATGGCTACACCTTC	CASSPEPSNYGYTF
-	-	TRBV3-1/TRBV3-2	TRBJ2-7	TGTGCCAGCAGCCAAGCTCAAAACAGGTTCTACGAGCAGTACTTC	CASSQAQNRFYEQYF
-	-	TRBV7-2	TRBJ1-4	TGTGCCAGCAGCTTTACCGATGCAACTAATGAAAAACTGTTTTTT	CASSFTDATNEKLFF
-	-	TRBV5-1	TRBJ1-1	TGCGCCAGCAGCTTGGGGGGAAGGACTGAAGCTTTCTTT	CASSLGGRTEAFF
-	TRBD2	TRBV2	TRBJ2-2	TGTGCCAGCAGTGAAGCTCCGGGGGGCACCGGGGAGCTGTTTTTT	CASSEAPGGTGELFF
once	-	TRBV7-9	TRBJ2-3	TGTGCCAGCAGCTTAGTAGGGACAAAAACAGATACGCAGTATTTT	CASSLVGTKTDTQYF
-	-	TRBV28	TRBJ2-7	TGTGCCAGCACCATCTATAACTCGGGGGAGCAGTACTTC	CASTIYNSGEQYF
once	-	TRBV3-1/TRBV3-2	TRBJ1-2	TGTGCCAGCAGCCAAGGGGGGTCCTCTAACTATGGCTACACCTTC	CASSQGGSSNYGYTF
-	-	TRBV5-4	TRBJ1-1	TGTGCCAGCAGCTTGTATTTTTCGAAGGGGCCCAACACTGAAGCTTTCTTT	CASSLYFSKGPNTEAFF
once	-	TRBV5-1	TRBJ2-2	TGCGCCAGCAGCCCGAAATGGGTTGGGGAGCTGTTTTTT	CASSPKWVGELFF
-	-	TRBV7-8	TRBJ2-5	TGTGCCAGCAGCTTAGTAGGGTCCCAACTCCAAGAGACCCAGTACTTC	CASSLVGSQLQETQYF
-	-	TRBV5-6	TRBJ1-1	TGTGCCAGCAGCTTGTATCCGACGGCGGTGGAAGCTTTCTTT	CASSLYPTAVEAFF
-	TRBD1	TRBV19	TRBJ1-4	TGTGCCAGTAGTATAGAAGGGACAGGTTATGAAAAACTGTTTTTT	CASSIEGTGYEKLFF
-	TRBD1	TRBV2	TRBJ1-5	TGTGCCAGCAGTGTGGGTCGGGACAGCTCCCTAGGTAATCAGCCCCAGCATTTT	CASSVGRDSSLGNQPQHF
-	-	TRBV7-9	TRBJ2-2	TGTGCCATGCTAACAGGGAACACCGGGGAGCTGTTTTTT	CAMLTGNTGELFF
-	-	TRBV6-1	TRBJ2-1	TGTGCCAGCAGTGAAGCGACGGAGGGCGGCGTTGAGCAGTTCTTC	CASSEATEGGVEQFF
-	-	TRBV21-1	TRBJ1-5	TGTGCCAGCATTGACAGGGGGCGCTTCGATCAGCCCCAGCATTTT	CASIDRGRFDQPQHF
-	-	TRBV28	TRBJ1-2	TGTGCCAGCAGTAATTCCGGAGGGTTCTGGGGCTACACCTTC	CASSNSGGFWGYTF
-	-	TRBV6-4	TRBJ1-3	TGTGCCAGCAGTGACTCCCGGGAAGTGGGAAACACCATATATTTT	CASSDSREVGNTIYF
once	TRBD1	TRBV11-2	TRBJ1-2	TGTGCCAGCAGCGACTTTCGGGGACAGATTTATGGCTACACCTTC	CASSDFRGQIYGYTF
-	-	TRBV5-1	TRBJ1-2	TGCGCCAGCAGCTTCTTGGACACGGACTATGGCTACACCTTC	CASSFLDTDYGYTF
-	-	TRBV28	TRBJ1-6	TGTGCCAGCAGTTGGGGGGGCCTATCAAGTTCACCCCTCCACTTT	CASSWGGLSSSPLHF
-	-	TRBV7-8	TRBJ1-4	TGTGCCAGCAGCTCCCCGAGGGCAAGTAATGAAAAACTGTTTTTT	CASSSPRASNEKLFF
-	TRBD1	TRBV9	TRBJ2-1	TGTGCCAGCAGCGTGGCGGGACAGGGCATTTGGGAGCAGTTCTTC	CASSVAGQGIWEQFF
-	TRBD2	TRBV10-3	TRBJ2-1	TGTGCCACCAGACTAGCGGGAGGATCCGTTGAGCAGTTCTTC	CATRLAGGSVEQFF
-	TRBD1	TRBV19	TRBJ1-2	TGTGCCAGTAGGCGTCCGGGACAGAACTATGGCTACACCTTC	CASRRPGQNYGYTF
-	-	TRBV3-1/TRBV3-2	TRBJ2-1	TGTGCCAGCAGCCTACTTAGTGGGAGCTCCTACAATGAGCAGTTCTTC	CASSLLSGSSYNEQFF
-	-	TRBV10-3	TRBJ1-3	TGTGCCATCGGGGACCCCGGGACCGGCTTGGGAAACACCATATATTTT	CAIGDPGTGLGNTIYF
-	-	TRBV27	TRBJ1-5	TGTGCCAGCAGTTCGACAGGACAAGGGGATCAGCCCCAGCATTTT	CASSSTGQGDQPQHF
-	-	TRBV7-9	TRBJ1-1	TGTGCCAGCTATTCAGGGAACACTGAAGCTTTCTTT	CASYSGNTEAFF